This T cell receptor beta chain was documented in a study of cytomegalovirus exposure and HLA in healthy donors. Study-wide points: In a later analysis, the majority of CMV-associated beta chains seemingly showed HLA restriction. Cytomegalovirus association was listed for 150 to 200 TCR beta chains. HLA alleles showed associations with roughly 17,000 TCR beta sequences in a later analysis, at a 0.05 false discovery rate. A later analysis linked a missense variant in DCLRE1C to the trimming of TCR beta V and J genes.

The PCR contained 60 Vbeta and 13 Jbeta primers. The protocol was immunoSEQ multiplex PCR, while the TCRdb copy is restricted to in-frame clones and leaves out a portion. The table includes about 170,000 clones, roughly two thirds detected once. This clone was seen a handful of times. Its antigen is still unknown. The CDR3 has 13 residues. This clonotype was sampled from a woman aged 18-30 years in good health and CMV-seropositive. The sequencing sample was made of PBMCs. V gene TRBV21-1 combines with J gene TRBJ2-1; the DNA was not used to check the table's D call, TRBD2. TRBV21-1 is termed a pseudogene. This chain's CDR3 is CASYCEGGGEQFF. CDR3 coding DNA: TGTGCCAGCTATTGCGAGGGGGGGGGTGAGCAGTTCTTC.